Presented here are 5 T cell receptor beta chains from one specimen sequenced in a study of low-dose radiotherapy and immunotherapy resistance in tumors. Time point: before trial treatment. Alpha- and beta-chain coverage of first-strand cDNA came from TRAV- and TRBV-specific primers. Amplification, which lasted around 20 PCR cycles, used a constant-region primer and V-primer adapter to amplify TCRs. TCRdb reprocessed the reads via MiXCR and lists one record per CDR3 protein. Here the sample spans over 55,000 distinct CDR3 sequences, less than 40% being singletons. Sequenced material: PBMCs, taken before treatment. Receptors originate from a female donor with ovarian cancer.

This clonotype was counted ten times or more. The gene calls are TRBV5-1 and TRBJ2-1, with D perhaps TRBD1 (6 bases). V was trimmed by 3 bases and J by 1 base, leaving 8 bases between them. The germline CDR1 and CDR2 sequences are SGHRS and YFSETQ. CDR3 size: 14 residues. The CDR3 loop is CASSYRESYNEQFF. The CDR3 region has the DNA TGCGCCAGCAGCTACAGGGAATCCTACAATGAGCAGTTCTTC.

This clonotype was observed a handful of times. The rearrangement links TRBV6-5 to TRBJ2-7; 7 nucleotides line up with TRBD2. V lost 7 bases to trimming and J lost 5 bases; unmatched junction nucleotides: 14. The CDR3 is 15 residues long. The V gene's germline CDR1 is MNHEY and CDR2 SVGAGI. CDR3 in DNA: TGTGCCAGCAACGACGGGGGAGGGAGCGTCCACGAGCAGTACTTC. Its protein product is CASNDGGGSVHEQYF.

This clonotype was counted ten times or more. This sequence joins TRBV7-8 and TRBJ2-1; 7 bases are shared with TRBD2. J was trimmed by 3 bases and V by 3 bases; bases with no gene match: 5. The CDR3 consists of 15 residues. Looked up from germline, CDR1 is SGHVS and CDR2 is FQNEAQ. In DNA form, the CDR3 reads TGTGCCAGCAGCTTTGGCGGGGGAGGCTACAATGAGCAGTTCTTC. Translation gives CASSFGGGGYNEQFF.

This clonotype has a count of ten or more. CDR3 region: CASSLTSFTQETQYF. The CDR3 nucleotides read TGTGCCAGCAGCTTAACTAGCTTTACGCAAGAGACCCAGTACTTC. The rearrangement joins TRBV5-4 to TRBJ2-5; D may be TRBD2 (6 bases). Germline CDR1 is SGHNT and CDR2 is YYREEE (reference sequence). The CDR3 is 15 amino acids. With 2 bases removed from V and 2 bases from J, the gap between germline ends came to 13 bases. The full variable domain, in which reference TRBV5-4 and TRBJ2-5 provide the parts outside the CDR3, is ETGVTQSPTHLIKTRGQQVTLRCSSQSGHNTVSWYQQALGQGPQFIFQYYREEENGRGNFPPRFSGLQFPNYSSELNVNALELDDSALYLCASSLTSFTQETQYFGPGTRLLVL.

The table lists this clonotype with many counts. This sequence joins TRBV7-9 and TRBJ2-5, with a tentative D call TRBD2 (6 bases). V lost 1 base and J lost 4, with 16 bases in between. There are 16 residues in the CDR3. Germline V gene lookup returns CDR1 SEHNR and CDR2 FQNEAQ (reference sequence). The CDR3 DNA reads TGTGCCAGCAGCTTAGGGCGGGGCGACCTTGGAGAGACCCAGTACTTC. Translated: CASSLGRGDLGETQYF.